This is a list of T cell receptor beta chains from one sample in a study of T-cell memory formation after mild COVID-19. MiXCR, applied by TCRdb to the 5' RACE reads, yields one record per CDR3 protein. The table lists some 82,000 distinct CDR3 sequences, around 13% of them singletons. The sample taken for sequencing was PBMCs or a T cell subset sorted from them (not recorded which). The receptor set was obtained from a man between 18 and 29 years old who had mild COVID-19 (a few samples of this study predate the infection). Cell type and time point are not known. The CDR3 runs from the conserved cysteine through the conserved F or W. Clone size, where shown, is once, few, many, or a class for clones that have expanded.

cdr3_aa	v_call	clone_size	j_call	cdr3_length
CAISELLEGRSPLHF	TRBV10-3	NA	TRBJ1-6	15
CASSPTGPYEQYF	TRBV12-3/TRBV12-4	few	TRBJ2-7	13
CASSFSGSNSPLHF	TRBV7-8	few	TRBJ1-6	14
CAEETQYF	TRBV21-1	few	TRBJ2-5	8
CAGGTGVGSETQYF	TRBV6-2/TRBV6-3	few	TRBJ2-5	14
CSAYRPFSYEQYF	TRBV20-1	NA	TRBJ2-7	13
CASSYVPGGNTGELFF	TRBV6-5	few	TRBJ2-2	16
CASSPTKGLLAPLHF	TRBV5-1	NA	TRBJ1-6	15
CASSLGLAQQQFF	TRBV12-3/TRBV12-4	NA	TRBJ2-1	13
CASGPLTENEQFF	TRBV12-5	NA	TRBJ2-1	13
CASSQDWGGRGEQYF	TRBV4-2	few	TRBJ2-7	15
CASSQDETEAFF	TRBV4-3	many	TRBJ1-1	12
CASSFGLGETQYF	TRBV27	NA	TRBJ2-5	13
CASSPGAGNYEQYF	TRBV4-2	few	TRBJ2-7	14
CASTSGGRGTEQFF	TRBV7-6	few	TRBJ2-1	14
CASSRRDRVPPLHF	TRBV3-1	NA	TRBJ1-6	14
CASSQEPPGAVPYNSPLHF	TRBV4-2	NA	TRBJ1-6	19
CAGRGVRGTEAFF	TRBV6-2/TRBV6-3	few	TRBJ1-1	13
CASSLANRANTEAFF	TRBV12-3/TRBV12-4	NA	TRBJ1-1	15
CASSTPGQGTYEQYF	TRBV27	few	TRBJ2-7	15
CASGLTPLGQFF	TRBV12-5	NA	TRBJ2-1	12
CSARDLVGGGYGYTF	TRBV20-1	NA	TRBJ1-2	15
CASEMGQGAGELFF	TRBV2	NA	TRBJ2-2	14
CASSLRGNGVETQYF	TRBV4-1	many	TRBJ2-5	15
CASSQTPQGTYNEQFF	TRBV4-3	many	TRBJ2-1	16
CASSDRWELRTDTQYF	TRBV2	NA	TRBJ2-3	16
CASSQAFGNQETQYF	TRBV4-3	NA	TRBJ2-5	15
CASSHKLDRNEQFF	TRBV7-9	few	TRBJ2-1	14
CASSLGLGSEQYF	TRBV5-1	many	TRBJ2-7	13
CASRGGGAATDTQYF	TRBV12-3/TRBV12-4	few	TRBJ2-3	15
CASSDDGFSYNEQFF	TRBV25-1	many	TRBJ2-1	15
CSARVGGYEQYF	TRBV20-1	NA	TRBJ2-7	12
CASSETDGSNQPQHF	TRBV6-5	few	TRBJ1-5	15
CASSQGQPYGYTF	TRBV5-4	many	TRBJ1-2	13
CASSSPGQGASGELFF	TRBV5-4	NA	TRBJ2-2	16
CASAWSEGATDTQYF	TRBV7-2	NA	TRBJ2-3	15
CASSLARSADSTDTQYF	TRBV7-9	NA	TRBJ2-3	17
CASSLIENTEAFF	TRBV5-1	few	TRBJ1-1	13
CASSYRRGSGETQYF	TRBV6-5	NA	TRBJ2-5	15
CASSAGTGAYEQYF	TRBV7-6	many	TRBJ2-7	14
CASSPRDRGPPGELFF	TRBV7-6	NA	TRBJ2-2	16
CAGSLYTPRTEAFF	TRBV5-1	NA	TRBJ1-1	14
CASPPGTAMEQYF	TRBV6-2/TRBV6-3	NA	TRBJ2-7	13